These T cell receptor beta chains were read from a single sample in a study of cytomegalovirus exposure and HLA in healthy donors. Produced via immunoSEQ multiplex PCR; TCRdb's table is partial and in-frame only. This table has 90,000 to 120,000 clones, roughly 87% appearing once. What was sequenced was PBMCs. The source of these receptors is a man aged 25-45 years in good health and CMV-seropositive. CDR3s include the opening cysteine and the closing phenylalanine or tryptophan. A D gene is named only where the DNA matches it firmly. Rows may omit the clone size; those that give it use once, few, many or a size class.

>TRBV18|.|TRBJ2-5|few
CASSPPVVETQYF
TGTGCCAGCTCACCACCGGTAGTGGAGACCCAGTACTTC
>TRBV18|.|TRBJ2-1|.
CASSTSIYNEQFF
TGTGCCAGCTCAACGTCTATATACAATGAGCAGTTCTTC
>TRBV11-2|TRBD1|TRBJ1-1|.
CASSSSLGQKTEAFF
TGTGCCAGCAGCTCCAGCCTGGGACAGAAGACTGAAGCTTTCTTT
>TRBV6-1|TRBD1|TRBJ1-5|few
CASSEQGALQPQHF
TGTGCCAGCAGTGAACAGGGGGCACTTCAGCCCCAGCATTTT
>TRBV18|TRBD1|TRBJ2-7|.
CASSRGQGGLSYEQYF
TGTGCCAGCTCCCGTGGACAGGGCGGCCTCTCCTACGAGCAGTACTTC
>TRBV4-1|.|TRBJ2-7|.
CASSQDWGVSYEQYF
TGCGCCAGCAGCCAAGACTGGGGGGTTTCCTACGAGCAGTACTTC
>TRBV23-1|TRBD1|TRBJ2-6|.
CASSRHRGPGANVLTF
TGCGCCAGCAGTCGCCACAGGGGGCCTGGGGCCAACGTCCTGACTTTC
>TRBV5-1|TRBD2|TRBJ2-4|.
CASSLNFAGGRGIQYF
TGCGCCAGCAGCCTCAATTTCGCGGGGGGGCGTGGCATTCAGTACTTC
>TRBV5-1|.|TRBJ2-3|.
CASSFGTPKADTQYF
TGCGCCAGCAGCTTCGGGACACCGAAGGCAGATACGCAGTATTTT
>TRBV6-1|.|TRBJ2-3|.
CASSEIPSTDTQYF
TGTGCCAGCAGTGAAATCCCCTCCACAGATACGCAGTATTTT
>TRBV10-3|.|TRBJ1-2|.
CAINNGNYGYTF
TGTGCCATCAATAACGGGAACTATGGCTACACCTTC
>TRBV11-1|.|TRBJ1-4|.
CASSTGAASTNEKLFF
TGTGCCAGCAGCACCGGAGCGGCGTCAACTAATGAAAAACTGTTTTTT
>TRBV9|TRBD2|TRBJ2-5|.
CASSTLATKETQYF
TGTGCCAGCAGTACACTAGCGACCAAAGAGACCCAGTACTTC
>TRBV5-1|.|TRBJ1-6|.
CASSLGQGTSPLHF
TGCGCCAGCAGCTTGGGGCAGGGAACTTCACCCCTCCACTTT
>TRBV10-3|.|TRBJ2-3|.
CAISSTSGSTDTQYF
TGTGCCATCAGTTCGACTAGTGGTAGCACAGATACGCAGTATTTT
>TRBV5-4|.|TRBJ2-7|.
CASSLVGAVYYEQYF
TGTGCCAGCAGCTTGGTTGGAGCAGTCTACTACGAGCAGTACTTC
>TRBV11-3|.|TRBJ2-7|.
CASSSRLVYEQYF
TGTGCCAGCAGCTCTAGACTCGTCTACGAGCAGTACTTC
>TRBV5-1|TRBD2|TRBJ2-1|.
CASSFSGGFNNEQFF
TGCGCCAGCAGCTTTAGCGGGGGGTTTAACAATGAGCAGTTCTTC
>TRBV5-1|TRBD1|TRBJ2-1|.
CASSTGTGVNEQFF
TGCGCCAGCAGCACCGGGACAGGTGTGAATGAGCAGTTCTTC
>TRBV2|TRBD1|TRBJ1-4|.
CASSETGGNEKLFF
TGTGCCAGCAGCGAGACAGGGGGTAATGAAAAACTGTTTTTT
>TRBV27|TRBD1|TRBJ2-2|.
CASSLGQGRDAGELFF
TGTGCCAGCAGTCTCGGACAGGGGAGAGATGCCGGGGAGCTGTTTTTT
>TRBV18|.|TRBJ1-2|.
CASSPDRTNYGYTF
TGTGCCAGCTCACCAGACAGGACTAACTATGGCTACACCTTC
>TRBV19|.|TRBJ1-3|.
CASSTRRSGNTIYF
TGTGCCAGTAGCACCCGGCGGAGTGGAAACACCATATATTTT
>TRBV2|.|TRBJ1-2|.
CSQVQNYGYTF
TGTTCCCAGGTACAGAACTATGGCTACACCTTC
>TRBV7-7|TRBD2|TRBJ2-3|.
CASSLEAGGGTDTQYF
TGTGCTAGCAGCTTAGAGGCGGGGGGCGGCACAGATACGCAGTATTTT
>TRBV6-5|.|TRBJ2-7|few
CASGGGGSRLEQYF
TGTGCCAGCGGGGGAGGGGGATCGCGTCTGGAGCAGTACTTC
>TRBV19|.|TRBJ1-5|.
CASSIELSNQPQHF
TGTGCCAGTAGTATTGAGTTGAGCAATCAGCCCCAGCATTTT
>TRBV18|TRBD2|TRBJ2-3|.
CASSPLAGVRDTQYF
TGTGCCAGCTCACCTCTAGCGGGGGTTAGAGATACGCAGTATTTT
>TRBV7-9|.|TRBJ1-1|once
CCSVASNTEAFF
TGTTGCTCAGTAGCATCGAACACTGAAGCTTTCTTT
>TRBV5-1|.|TRBJ1-2|.
CASTDSGGGYGYTF
TGCGCCAGCACCGACTCGGGAGGAGGCTATGGCTACACCTTC
>TRBV16|.|TRBJ1-5|few
CASSPTGITNQPQHF
TGTGCCAGCAGCCCCACGGGGATCACTAATCAGCCCCAGCATTTT
>TRBV9|TRBD2|TRBJ2-7|.
CASSESERGGSYEQYF
TGTGCCAGCAGCGAGTCCGAGCGGGGGGGTTCCTACGAGCAGTACTTC
>TRBV11-3|.|TRBJ1-4|.
CASSLSGGAANEKLFF
TGTGCCAGCAGCTTATCGGGCGGGGCAGCTAATGAAAAACTGTTTTTT
>TRBV6-4|.|TRBJ2-6|.
CASSDSGRGYSGANVLTF
TGTGCCAGCAGTGACTCAGGAAGGGGGTACTCTGGGGCCAACGTCCTGACTTTC
>TRBV29-1|.|TRBJ2-7|.
CSVLLGNSYEQYF
TGCAGCGTTCTATTGGGCAACTCCTACGAGCAGTACTTC